What follows are 26 T cell receptor beta chains derived from one specimen sequenced in a study of graft-versus-host responses after intestinal transplantation. Sequencing used immunoSEQ multiplex PCR; TCRdb keeps in-frame clones, though not all of them. The sample shows about 110,000 clones, 90% to 95% of them seen only once. Antigens for these TCRs are unknown. The input for sequencing was unstimulated CD4+ T cells sorted from spleen or lymph node cells, taken before transplant. Receptor source: a human donor who was the organ donor for an intestinal transplant.

The chain links TRBV4-1 to TRBJ1-5; D ambiguous. V dropped 0 bases and J dropped 4 bases, with 1 base sitting between them. CDR1 MGHRA and CDR2 YSYEKL come from the germline V gene. The CDR3 spans 12 residues. This chain's CDR3 is CASSQENQPQHF. The CDR3 DNA follows: TGCGCCAGCAGCCAAGAGAATCAGCCCCAGCATTTT.

The rearrangement uses TRBV2 and TRBJ2-1; 9 nucleotides line up with TRBD2. CDR3 size: 14 residues. The trim removed 11 bases at V and 4 bases at J, leaving 9 bases unmatched. Germline V gene lookup returns CDR1 SNHLY and CDR2 FYNNEI. The CDR3, as DNA: TGTGCCTCCAGGGGGGCGGGAGGGTACAATGAGCAGTTCTTC. Protein sequence: CASRGAGGYNEQFF.

This clone came up once. V usage is TRBV19 and J usage is TRBJ2-3, with D perhaps TRBD1 (6 bases). This CDR3 spans 14 amino acids. Germline V gives CDR1 LNHDA, CDR2 SQIVND (reference sequence). The germline V and J ends were trimmed by 8 bases and 6 bases, with 18 bases remaining between them. Here the CDR3 DNA reads TGTGCCAGTGGGACAAGGGGCCACACGGATACGCAGTATTTT. This codes for CASGTRGHTDTQYF.

The chain recombines TRBV7-9 with TRBJ1-2; no reliable D call. The CDR3 sequence is 12 residues long. The V end lost 7 bases, the J end lost 4 bases, and 10 bases lay between the germline ends. Germline loops: CDR1 SEHNR, CDR2 FQNEAQ (reference sequence). This CDR3 is CASTGEGYGYTF. The CDR3 DNA follows: TGTGCCAGCACCGGAGAGGGCTATGGCTACACCTTC.

The genes are TRBV10-3 and TRBJ1-1; 10 bases line up with TRBD1. The V segment lost 6 bases and the J segment 8 bases; nucleotides outside the gene matches: 3. This CDR3 contains 12 residues. Germline V gene sequence: CDR1 ENHRY, CDR2 SYGVKD. The CDR3, as DNA: TGTGCCATCAGGACAGGGGGCGGGGAAGCTTTCTTT. Translation gives CAIRTGGGEAFF.

This chain joins TRBV10-3 and TRBJ2-2; the D gene is possibly TRBD1 (6 bases). The CDR3 runs to 11 residues. Trimming shortened V by 11 bases and J by 4 bases, and 8 bases separated the two germline ends. Germline V CDR1 and CDR2: ENHRY, SYGVKD. In DNA form, the CDR3 reads TGTGCCTCCAGGGGCACCGGGGAGCTGTTTTTT. It is translated as CASRGTGELFF.

V and J are TRBV5-1 and TRBJ2-1, with D tentatively TRBD1 or TRBD2 (6 bases each). V dropped 4 bases and J dropped 8 bases, with 16 bases sitting between them. CDR1 is SGHRS and CDR2 is YFSETQ in the germline V gene. There are 14 residues in the CDR3. The CDR3 nucleotides are TGCGCCAGCAGCAGCACAGGGTCGGGGGATGAGCAGTTCTTC. This sequence encodes CASSSTGSGDEQFF. The full variable domain, in which reference TRBV5-1 and TRBJ2-1 provide the parts outside the CDR3, is KAGVTQTPRYLIKTRGQQVTLSCSPISGHRSVSWYQQTPGQGLQFLFEYFSETQRNKGNFPGRFSGRQFSNSRSEMNVSTLELGDSALYLCASSSTGSGDEQFFGPGTRLTVL.

This clone was seen a handful of times. The rearrangement joins TRBV7-9 to TRBJ1-4, with D possibly matching TRBD1 (5 bases). CDR3 length: 15 amino acids. The V end was cut by 3 bases, the J end by 0 bases, with 8 bases between. Germline V gene data show CDR1 as SEHNR and CDR2 as FQNEAQ (reference sequence). CDR3 amino acids: CASSFGDSTNEKLFF. The CDR3 coding sequence is TGTGCCAGCAGCTTCGGGGACTCAACTAATGAAAAACTGTTTTTT.

CDR3 bases: TGTGCCAGCAGTTACTCTAAGGGGGGAGGAGAGACCCAGTACTTC. This translates into CASSYSKGGGETQYF. The rearrangement links TRBV6-5 to TRBJ2-5; D may correspond to TRBD1 or TRBD2 (6 bases each). CDR1 is MNHEY and CDR2 is SVGAGI in the germline V gene. V was trimmed by 0 bases and J by 4 bases, leaving 12 bases between them. The CDR3 has 15 amino acids.

For the CDR3, the DNA is TGCAGCGTGGGGACAGGGGGCGCGGGTGAGCAGTACTTC. Translated, it gives CSVGTGGAGEQYF. This chain uses TRBV29-1 with TRBJ2-7; TRBD1 aligns across 12 bases. The CDR3 runs 13 residues. Trimming removed 6 bases from V and 7 bases from J; junction bases left unmatched: 7. Germline CDR1 is SQVTM and CDR2 is ANQGSEA.

This chain connects TRBV2 to TRBJ2-6, with D possibly TRBD1 on 6 matching bases. CDR1 and CDR2 (germline): SNHLY, FYNNEI. This CDR3 comprises 16 residues. Trimming took off 2 bases at V and 2 bases at J, with 10 bases between the two ends. CDR3 loop: CASSETGHAGANVLTF. CDR3 DNA sequence: TGTGCCAGCAGTGAAACGGGACATGCTGGGGCCAACGTCCTGACTTTC.

The V call is TRBV18, the J call TRBJ1-1; D unclear. The CDR3 extends over 14 amino acids. From germline, CDR1 is KGHSH and CDR2 LQKENI. Trimming took 6 bases from V and 1 from J, leaving 12 bases between them. CDR3 bases: TGTGCCAGCTCGCCCGGACGGAAGAACACTGAAGCTTTCTTT. Translated: CASSPGRKNTEAFF.

In its sample, this clone was seen a few times. The chain links TRBV6-1 to TRBJ1-2; D uncertain. Germline CDR1 MNHNS, CDR2 SASEGT. The CDR3 totals 13 residues. V shed 7 bases and J shed 1 base, with 10 bases lying between them. CDR3 region: CASIGLYNYGYTF. The CDR3 DNA follows: TGTGCCAGCATCGGATTATATAACTATGGCTACACCTTC.

In this sample, this clone turned up once. The V gene is TRBV5-4, the J gene TRBJ2-7; D might be TRBD1 (5 bases). V lost 0 bases, J lost 1 base, and 11 bases lay in between. The CDR3 runs to 15 residues. CDR1 SGHNT and CDR2 YYREEE come from the germline V gene (reference sequence). The CDR3 loop is CASSLAPDSSYEQYF. The CDR3 DNA follows: TGTGCCAGCAGCTTGGCCCCTGACAGTTCCTACGAGCAGTACTTC.

This chain connects TRBV19 to TRBJ2-5; D is possibly TRBD1 (6 bases). V was trimmed by 9 bases and J by 4 bases, leaving 18 bases between them. Germline V gene lookup returns CDR1 LNHDA and CDR2 SQIVND (reference sequence). The CDR3 consists of 14 residues. The CDR3 loop reads CASSLGDIRETQYF. CDR3 nucleotides: TGTGCCAGCTCGCTGGGGGACATTCGAGAGACCCAGTACTTC.

The chain couples TRBV5-1 to TRBJ1-6; 7 bases map to TRBD1. CDR1 SGHRS and CDR2 YFSETQ come from the germline V gene. V trimming: 0 bases; J trimming: 9 bases; junction bases outside the gene matches: 0. The CDR3 runs 13 residues. CDR3 loop: CASSLAGGSPLHF. CDR3 nucleotide sequence: TGCGCCAGCAGCTTGGCAGGGGGTTCACCCCTCCACTTT.

V gene TRBV7-2 combines with J gene TRBJ2-1, with D perhaps assigned TRBD1 or TRBD2 (5 bases each). V lost 5 bases and J lost 5, with 13 bases in between. CDR1 and CDR2 from the germline V gene are SGHTA and FQGNSA. The CDR3 has 14 residues. CDR3 protein: CASSPGLGDNEQFF. CDR3 nucleotide sequence: TGTGCCAGCAGCCCGGGCCTGGGGGACAATGAGCAGTTCTTC. The complete variable domain, with remaining parts taken from reference TRBV7-2 and TRBJ2-1, reads GAGVSQSPSNKVTEKGKDVELRCDPISGHTALYWYRQSLGQGLEFLIYFQGNSAPDKSGLPSDRFSAERTGGSVSTLTIQRTQQEDSAVYLCASSPGLGDNEQFFGPGTRLTVL.

The CDR3 is CASSVRLAGELFF. CDR3 DNA: TGTGCCAGCAGTGTCCGGCTGGCCGGGGAGCTGTTTTTT. This chain joins TRBV6-1 and TRBJ2-2; D is unresolved. Germline V gene data show CDR1 as MNHNS and CDR2 as SASEGT. The CDR3 extends over 13 amino acids. Trimming stripped 4 bases from V and 6 bases from J, with 9 bases between.

The chain couples TRBV11-2 to TRBJ2-7; 7 positions agree with TRBD1. The CDR3 covers 18 residues. Germline loops: CDR1 SGHAT, CDR2 FQNNGV. The V gene end was trimmed by 4 bases and the J gene end by 1 base; junction bases not matched to a gene: 16. In DNA form, the CDR3 reads TGTGCCAGCAGCTCATCCCGGGACAGTAAGGCGCGATCCTACGAGCAGTACTTC. Amino acid sequence: CASSSSRDSKARSYEQYF.

The chain has TRBV19 and TRBJ2-2; 10 bases line up with TRBD2. The CDR3 covers 16 residues. V was pared by 7 bases and J by 6 bases, with 11 bases of the junction left unmatched. Germline V gene sequence: CDR1 LNHDA, CDR2 SQIVND (reference sequence). The CDR3 sequence is CASKKGASGRPGELFF. In DNA form, the CDR3 reads TGTGCCAGTAAGAAGGGGGCTAGCGGGAGACCCGGGGAGCTGTTTTTT.

This chain links TRBV6-5 with TRBJ2-7; possibly TRBD2 for D (5 bases). V lost 6 bases to trimming and J lost 7 bases, with 19 bases between them. The CDR3 runs to 14 residues. CDR1 is MNHEY, CDR2 SVGAGI, per germline. The DNA of the CDR3 is TGTGCCAGCAGGCGGGTTAGGCAGTCTGGGGAGCAGTACTTC. Protein: CASRRVRQSGEQYF.

This clone was detected only once. J is TRBJ2-2 and V is TRBV19, with D perhaps assigned TRBD1 or TRBD2 (6 bases each). CDR3 length: 15 residues. V lost 5 bases to trimming and J lost 6 bases, with 16 bases between them. The germline V gene encodes CDR1 LNHDA and CDR2 SQIVND (reference sequence). This chain's CDR3 is CASSFSDRLAGELFF. CDR3 DNA: TGTGCCAGTAGTTTCTCGGACAGACTAGCCGGGGAGCTGTTTTTT. The full variable domain, its missing parts supplied by reference TRBV19 and TRBJ2-2, is DGGITQSPKYLFRKEGQNVTLSCEQNLNHDAMYWYRQDPGQGLRLIYYSQIVNDFQKGDIAEGYSVSREKKESFPLTVTSAQKNPTAFYLCASSFSDRLAGELFFGEGSRLTVL.

With respect to this clone: The same CDR3 is also encoded by other DNA sequences in this sample. The V gene is TRBV9, the J gene TRBJ1-5; no firm D call. Looked up from germline, CDR1 is SGDLS and CDR2 is YYNGEE. The length of the CDR3 is 15 residues. Trimming took off 0 bases at V and 7 bases at J, with 14 bases between the two ends. CDR3 DNA sequence: TGTGCCAGCAGCGTAGAGGCAGGAGGCGGGCAGCCCCAGCATTTT. Protein product: CASSVEAGGGQPQHF. Complete variable domain (other parts from reference TRBV9 and TRBJ1-5): DSGVTQTPKHLITATGQRVTLRCSPRSGDLSVYWYQQSLDQGLQFLIQYYNGEERAKGNILERFSAQQFPDLHSELNLSSLELGDSALYFCASSVEAGGGQPQHFGDGTRLSIL.

The V and J genes are TRBV5-1 and TRBJ2-5; the match to TRBD1 covers 9 bases. Germline V gene data show CDR1 as SGHRS and CDR2 as YFSETQ. J gave up 4 bases and V 4 bases, and 8 bases lay outside the gene matches. The length of the CDR3 is 15 residues. The CDR3 DNA sequence: TGCGCCAGCAGCCGTTGGACAGGGGAAGGAGAGACCCAGTACTTC. This codes for CASSRWTGEGETQYF.

The chain recombines TRBV28 with TRBJ2-6; no firm D call. CDR1 is MDHEN and CDR2 is SYDVKM in the germline V gene. The CDR3 consists of 13 residues. The V gene lost 3 bases and the J gene lost 4 bases, with 4 bases spanning the gap. CDR3 amino acids: CASSLAGANVLTF. In DNA form, the CDR3 reads TGTGCCAGCAGTTTGGCGGGGGCCAACGTCCTGACTTTC.

The rearrangement links TRBV10-2 to TRBJ2-7, with unresolved D. The CDR3 is 15 residues long. V was pared by 3 bases and J by 4 bases, with 16 bases between. Germline V gives CDR1 WSHSY, CDR2 SAAADI. The CDR3 here is CASSDPAWQTYEQYF. The CDR3 DNA reads as TGCGCCAGCAGTGATCCCGCGTGGCAGACTTACGAGCAGTACTTC.